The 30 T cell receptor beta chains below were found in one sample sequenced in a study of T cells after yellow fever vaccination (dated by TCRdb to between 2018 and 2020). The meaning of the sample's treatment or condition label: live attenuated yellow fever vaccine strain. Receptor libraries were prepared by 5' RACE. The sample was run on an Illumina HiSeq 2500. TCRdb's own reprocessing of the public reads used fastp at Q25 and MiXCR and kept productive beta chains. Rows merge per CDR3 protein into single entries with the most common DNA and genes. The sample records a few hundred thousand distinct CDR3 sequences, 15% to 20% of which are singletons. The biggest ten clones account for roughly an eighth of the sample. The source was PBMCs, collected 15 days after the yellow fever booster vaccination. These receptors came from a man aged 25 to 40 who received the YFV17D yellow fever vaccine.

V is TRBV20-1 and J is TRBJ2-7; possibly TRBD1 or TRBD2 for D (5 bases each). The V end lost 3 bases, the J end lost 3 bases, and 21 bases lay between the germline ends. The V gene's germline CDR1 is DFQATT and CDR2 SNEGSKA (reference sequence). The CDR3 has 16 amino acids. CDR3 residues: CSASPPRRGTSYEQYF. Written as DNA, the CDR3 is TGCAGTGCTAGTCCTCCGCGACGGGGCACGAGCTACGAGCAGTACTTC.

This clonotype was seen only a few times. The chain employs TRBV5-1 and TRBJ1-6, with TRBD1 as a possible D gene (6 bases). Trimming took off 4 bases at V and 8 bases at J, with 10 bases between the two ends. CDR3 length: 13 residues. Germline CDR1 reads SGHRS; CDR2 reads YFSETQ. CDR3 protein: CASSQGKDSPLHF. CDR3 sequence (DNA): TGCGCCAGCAGCCAGGGGAAGGATTCACCCCTCCACTTT. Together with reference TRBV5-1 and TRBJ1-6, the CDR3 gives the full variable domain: KAGVTQTPRYLIKTRGQQVTLSCSPISGHRSVSWYQQTPGQGLQFLFEYFSETQRNKGNFPGRFSGRQFSNSRSEMNVSTLELGDSALYLCASSQGKDSPLHFGNGTRLTVT.

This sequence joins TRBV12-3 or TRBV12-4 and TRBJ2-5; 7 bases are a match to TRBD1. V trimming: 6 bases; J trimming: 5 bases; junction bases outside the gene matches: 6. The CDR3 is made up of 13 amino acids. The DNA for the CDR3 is TGTGCCAGCAGGATAGGGGGCTTGGAGACCCAGTACTTC. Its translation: CASRIGGLETQYF.

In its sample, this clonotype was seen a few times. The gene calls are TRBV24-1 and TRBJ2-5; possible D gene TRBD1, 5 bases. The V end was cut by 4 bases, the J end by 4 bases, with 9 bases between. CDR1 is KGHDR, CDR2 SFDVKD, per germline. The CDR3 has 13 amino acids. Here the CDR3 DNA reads TGTGCCACCAGTGAGGGGCTGAGAGAGACCCAGTACTTC. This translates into CATSEGLRETQYF.

The CDR3 protein is CASSLSGRPYNEQFF. CDR3 sequence (DNA): TGTGCCAGCAGTTTAAGCGGGAGGCCCTACAATGAGCAGTTCTTC. The chain employs TRBV27 and TRBJ2-1; TRBD2 matches 9 bases. Germline lookup yields CDR1 MNHEY and CDR2 SMNVEV (reference sequence). The CDR3 spans 15 residues. V shed 2 bases and J 2 bases; nucleotides not matched to a gene: 1.

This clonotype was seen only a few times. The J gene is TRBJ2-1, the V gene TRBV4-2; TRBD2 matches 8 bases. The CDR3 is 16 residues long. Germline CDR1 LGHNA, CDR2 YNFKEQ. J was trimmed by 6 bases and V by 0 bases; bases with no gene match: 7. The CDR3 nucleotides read TGTGCCAGCAGCCAAGACGGGACTAGGTCGGGCAATGAGCAGTTCTTC. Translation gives CASSQDGTRSGNEQFF.

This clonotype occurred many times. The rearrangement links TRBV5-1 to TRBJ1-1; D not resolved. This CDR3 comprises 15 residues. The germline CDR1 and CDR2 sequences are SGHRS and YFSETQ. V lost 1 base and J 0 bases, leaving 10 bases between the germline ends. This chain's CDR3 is CASSLNVLLNTEAFF. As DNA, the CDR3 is TGCGCCAGCAGCTTGAATGTATTGCTGAACACTGAAGCTTTCTTT.

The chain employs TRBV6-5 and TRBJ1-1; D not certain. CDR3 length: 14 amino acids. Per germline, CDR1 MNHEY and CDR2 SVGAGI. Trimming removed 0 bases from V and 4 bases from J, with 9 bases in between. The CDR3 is CASSYSLGSTEAFF. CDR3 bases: TGTGCCAGCAGTTACTCACTAGGGTCCACTGAAGCTTTCTTT.

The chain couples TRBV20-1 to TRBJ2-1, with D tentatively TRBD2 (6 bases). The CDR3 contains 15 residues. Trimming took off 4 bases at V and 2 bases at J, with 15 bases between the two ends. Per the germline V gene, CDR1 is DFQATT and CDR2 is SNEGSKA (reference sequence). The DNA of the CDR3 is TGCAGTGCTAAAGGTAGCGGAACCGCCTACAATGAGCAGTTCTTC. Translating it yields CSAKGSGTAYNEQFF.

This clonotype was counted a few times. CDR3 residues: CASSFTSGVYNEQFF. In DNA form, the CDR3 reads TGTGCCAGCAGTTTCACTAGCGGGGTTTACAATGAGCAGTTCTTC. The chain has TRBV7-9 and TRBJ2-1, with TRBD2 matching 10 bases. The CDR3 is made up of 15 amino acids. Trimming at V came to 6 bases and at J to 4 bases, leaving 6 bases not matched to a gene. The germline V gene has CDR1 SEHNR and CDR2 FQNEAQ (reference sequence).

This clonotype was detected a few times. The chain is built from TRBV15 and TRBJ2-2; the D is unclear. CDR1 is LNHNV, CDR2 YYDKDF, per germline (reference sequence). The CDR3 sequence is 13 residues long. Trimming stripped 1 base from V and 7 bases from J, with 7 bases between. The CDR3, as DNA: TGTGCCACCAGCAGAGTTTGGGGCGGGGAGCTGTTTTTT. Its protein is CATSRVWGGELFF.

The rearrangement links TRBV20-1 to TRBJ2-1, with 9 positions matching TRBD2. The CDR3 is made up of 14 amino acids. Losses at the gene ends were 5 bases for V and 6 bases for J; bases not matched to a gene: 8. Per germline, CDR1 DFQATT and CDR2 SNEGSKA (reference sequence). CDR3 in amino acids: CSAYPGLAGNEQFF. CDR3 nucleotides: TGCAGTGCTTACCCGGGACTAGCAGGCAATGAGCAGTTCTTC.

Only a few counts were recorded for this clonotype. The CDR3 DNA sequence: TGCGCCAGCAGCGCCTCCCCGGCAGGGGGCGAAAAACTGTTTTTT. Protein sequence: CASSASPAGGEKLFF. The V and J genes are TRBV5-1 and TRBJ1-4; 8 positions match TRBD1. This CDR3 is 15 amino acids long. Germline V gene lookup returns CDR1 SGHRS and CDR2 YFSETQ. V lost 4 bases, J lost 8 bases, and 10 bases stayed unmatched.

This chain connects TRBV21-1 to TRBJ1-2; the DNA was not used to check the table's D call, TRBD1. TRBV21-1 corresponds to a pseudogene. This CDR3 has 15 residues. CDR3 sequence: CASSRSGGGNYGYTF. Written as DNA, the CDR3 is TGTGCCAGCAGCAGATCAGGGGGCGGTAACTATGGCTACACCTTC.

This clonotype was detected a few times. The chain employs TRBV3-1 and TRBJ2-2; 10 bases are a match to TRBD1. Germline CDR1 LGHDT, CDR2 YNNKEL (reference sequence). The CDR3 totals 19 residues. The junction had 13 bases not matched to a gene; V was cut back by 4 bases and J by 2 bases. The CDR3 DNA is TGTGCCAGCAGCCGCCACGGACAGGGGGGTGTGGGTAACACCGGGGAGCTGTTTTTT. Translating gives CASSRHGQGGVGNTGELFF.

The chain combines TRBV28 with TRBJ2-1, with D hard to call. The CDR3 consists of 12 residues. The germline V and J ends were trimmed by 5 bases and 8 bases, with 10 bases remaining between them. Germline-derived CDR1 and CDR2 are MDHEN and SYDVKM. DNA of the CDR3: TGTGCCAGCAGTCAAGGGCGCGATGAGCAGTTCTTC. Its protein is CASSQGRDEQFF. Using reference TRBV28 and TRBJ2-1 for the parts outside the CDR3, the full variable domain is DVKVTQSSRYLVKRTGEKVFLECVQDMDHENMFWYRQDPGLGLRLIYFSYDVKMKEKGDIPEGYSVSREKKERFSLILESASTNQTSMYLCASSQGRDEQFFGPGTRLTVL.

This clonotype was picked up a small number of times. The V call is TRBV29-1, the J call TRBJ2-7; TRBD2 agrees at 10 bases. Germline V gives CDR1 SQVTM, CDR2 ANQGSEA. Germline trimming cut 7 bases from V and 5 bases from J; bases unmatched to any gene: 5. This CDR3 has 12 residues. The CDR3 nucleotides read TGCAGCGCGATTGGACTAGCGGACGAGCAGTACTTC. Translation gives CSAIGLADEQYF.

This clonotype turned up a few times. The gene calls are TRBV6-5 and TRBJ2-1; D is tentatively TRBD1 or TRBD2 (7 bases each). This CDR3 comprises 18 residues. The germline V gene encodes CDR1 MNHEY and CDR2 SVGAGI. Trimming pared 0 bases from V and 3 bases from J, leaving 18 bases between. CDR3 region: CASSYSGRGGLNYNEQFF. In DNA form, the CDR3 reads TGTGCCAGCAGTTACTCCGGCAGGGGGGGATTAAACTACAATGAGCAGTTCTTC.

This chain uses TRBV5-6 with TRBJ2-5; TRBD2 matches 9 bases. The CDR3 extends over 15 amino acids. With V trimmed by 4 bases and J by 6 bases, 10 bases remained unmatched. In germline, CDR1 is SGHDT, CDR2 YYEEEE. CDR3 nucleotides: TGTGCCAGCAGCCCCTTCGGCGGGGGGGGAAAGACCCAGTACTTC. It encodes CASSPFGGGGKTQYF.

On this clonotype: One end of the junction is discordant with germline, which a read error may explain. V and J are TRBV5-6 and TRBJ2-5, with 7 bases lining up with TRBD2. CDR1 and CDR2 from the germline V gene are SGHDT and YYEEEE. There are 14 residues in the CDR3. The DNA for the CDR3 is TGCGCCAGCAGCCTCTCTAGCGGACAAGAGACCCAGTACTTC. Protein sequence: CASSLSSGQETQYF.

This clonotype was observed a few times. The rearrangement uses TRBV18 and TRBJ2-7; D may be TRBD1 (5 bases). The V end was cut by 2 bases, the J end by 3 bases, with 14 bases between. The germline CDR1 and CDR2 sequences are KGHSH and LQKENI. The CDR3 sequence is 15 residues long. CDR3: CASSPKGHTFYEQYF. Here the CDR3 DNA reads TGTGCCAGCTCACCAAAAGGACACACCTTCTACGAGCAGTACTTC.

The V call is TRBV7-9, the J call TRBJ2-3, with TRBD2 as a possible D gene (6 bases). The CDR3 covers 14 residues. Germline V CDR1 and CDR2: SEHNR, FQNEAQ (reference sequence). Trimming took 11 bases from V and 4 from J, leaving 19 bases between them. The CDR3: CAGGPPVGSDTQYF. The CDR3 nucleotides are TGTGCCGGAGGGCCCCCCGTAGGCTCAGATACGCAGTATTTT.

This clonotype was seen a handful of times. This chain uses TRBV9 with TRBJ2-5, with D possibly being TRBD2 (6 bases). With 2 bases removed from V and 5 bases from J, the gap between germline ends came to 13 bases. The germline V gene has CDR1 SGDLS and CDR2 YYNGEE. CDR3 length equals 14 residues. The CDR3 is CASSVGQTRETQYF. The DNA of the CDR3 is TGTGCCAGCAGCGTGGGGCAGACTAGGGAGACCCAGTACTTC.

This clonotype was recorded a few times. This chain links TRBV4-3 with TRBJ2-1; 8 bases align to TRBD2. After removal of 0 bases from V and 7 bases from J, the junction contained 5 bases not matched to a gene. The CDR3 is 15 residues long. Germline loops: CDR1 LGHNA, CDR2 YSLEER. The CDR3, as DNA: TGCGCCAGCAGCCAAGATAGCGGGATTTTGAATGAGCAGTTCTTC. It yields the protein CASSQDSGILNEQFF.

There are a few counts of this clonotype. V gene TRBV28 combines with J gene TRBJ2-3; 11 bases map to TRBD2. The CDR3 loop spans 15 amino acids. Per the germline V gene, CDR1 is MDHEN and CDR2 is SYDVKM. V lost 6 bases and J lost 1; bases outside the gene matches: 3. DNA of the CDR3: TGTGCCAGCAGGGAGGGACTAGCGGGCACAGATACGCAGTATTTT. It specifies CASREGLAGTDTQYF.

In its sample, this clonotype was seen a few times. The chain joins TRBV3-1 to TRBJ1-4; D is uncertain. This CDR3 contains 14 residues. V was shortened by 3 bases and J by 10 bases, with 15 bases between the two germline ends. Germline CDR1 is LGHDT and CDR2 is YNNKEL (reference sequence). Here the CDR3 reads CASSHFKAPRKLFF. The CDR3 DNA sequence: TGTGCCAGCAGCCACTTCAAGGCCCCCCGAAAACTGTTTTTT.

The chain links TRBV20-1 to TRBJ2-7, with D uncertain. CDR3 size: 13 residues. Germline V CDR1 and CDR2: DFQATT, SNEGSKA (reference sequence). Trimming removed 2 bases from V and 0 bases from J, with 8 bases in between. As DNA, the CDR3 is TGCAGTGCTAGACCCCAAGGCTCCTACGAGCAGTACTTC. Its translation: CSARPQGSYEQYF.

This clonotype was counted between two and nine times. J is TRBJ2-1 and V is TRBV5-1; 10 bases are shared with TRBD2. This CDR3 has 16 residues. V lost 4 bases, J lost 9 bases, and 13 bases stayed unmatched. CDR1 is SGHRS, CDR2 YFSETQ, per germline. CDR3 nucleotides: TGCGCCAGCAGCGAGCGGGGGGGGAGGCCAGGGTTTGAGCAGTTCTTC. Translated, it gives CASSERGGRPGFEQFF.

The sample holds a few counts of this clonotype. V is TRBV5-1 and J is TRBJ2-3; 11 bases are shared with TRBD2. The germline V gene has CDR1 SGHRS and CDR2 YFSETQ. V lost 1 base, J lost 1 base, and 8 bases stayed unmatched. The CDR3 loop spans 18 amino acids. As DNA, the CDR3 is TGCGCCAGCAGCTTGAGTTCTAGCGGGAGGCTAGGCACAGATACGCAGTATTTT. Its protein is CASSLSSSGRLGTDTQYF.

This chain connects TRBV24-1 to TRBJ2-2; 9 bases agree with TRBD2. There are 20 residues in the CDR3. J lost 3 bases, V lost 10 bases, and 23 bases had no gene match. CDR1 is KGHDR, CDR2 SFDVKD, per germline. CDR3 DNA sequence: TGTGCCACATGGACACCCGGCCGGGCTAGCGGGACATGGGACACCGGGGAGCTGTTTTTT. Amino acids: CATWTPGRASGTWDTGELFF.